The present T cell receptor beta chain was sequenced within a study of blood T cell repertoires in COVID-19. As for the study in general: Sites across the United States, Italy and Spain contributed samples from acute and convalescent COVID-19. PBMCs, B-cell-depleted T cells, or T cells provided the cDNA or gDNA that made up the material.

Trimming took 3 bases from V and 0 from J, leaving 10 bases between them. Looked up from germline, CDR1 is SGDLS and CDR2 is YYNGEE. The CDR3 covers 14 residues. Authors' methods: Quantification of nucleated cells was approximated via reference gene primer amplification. Profiling relied on immunoSEQ multiplex PCR, and the TCRdb table lists in-frame clones only, not all of them. That table supplies the V and J calls and clone size; D and trimming were determined from the DNA. The table shows fewer than 300,000 clones, with 75% to 90% occurring only once. The sequence derives from a woman in her thirties or forties who had recovered from COVID-19. The rearrangement uses TRBV9 and TRBJ2-7; D not resolved. Sequenced sample: peripheral blood. Here the CDR3 DNA reads TGTGCCAGCAGCGGGAGCGTAAGCTCCTACGAGCAGTACTTC. It is translated as CASSGSVSSYEQYF.